This entry describes one TCR beta chain. Its antigen is not identified. The source of the sample is a study of Tregs in tolerant kidney transplant recipients. Study findings and constraints: Changing PCR primers prevented nucleotide comparison between some patients' samples.

There are 14 residues in the CDR3. The germline V gene has CDR1 SGHTA and CDR2 FQGNSA. After removal of 5 bases from V and 7 bases from J, the junction contained 11 bases not matched to a gene. Here immunoSEQ multiplex PCR was the method, and the copy in TCRdb shows in-frame clones only, minus some. The data show 100,000 to 130,000 clones, nearly 90% seen once. The sequence derives from a human donor who received a combined kidney and bone marrow transplant. The genes are TRBV7-2 and TRBJ2-7; 7 bases are shared with TRBD2. This specimen consisted of CD4+ T cells from blood, obtained before the transplant. This CDR3 is CASSPRGVNPEQYF. As DNA, the CDR3 is TGTGCCAGCAGCCCCCGGGGGGTTAATCCGGAGCAGTACTTC.